This T cell receptor (beta chain) was captured by sequencing in a study of cytomegalovirus exposure and HLA in healthy donors. Across the study: The approximately 110 validation repertoires and the approximately 700 first-cohort repertoires shared a platform, a later analysis reported. Study conclusions and caveats: High specificity and sensitivity for cytomegalovirus status were reported for the classifier.

The repertoire was sequenced with immunoSEQ multiplex PCR; TCRdb's copy has only in-frame clones and lacks some. The sample contains some 130,000 clones, 70% to 90% of which appear only once. This CDR3 is 13 amino acids long. Trimming removed 0 bases from V and 6 bases from J, with 8 bases in between. Germline loops: CDR1 SGHRS, CDR2 YFSETQ. On this clone itself: What it binds is not known.

The sequence derives from a woman in her thirties in good health and CMV-seronegative. The source material was PBMCs. The chain couples TRBV5-1 to TRBJ2-3; D is uncertain. The CDR3 region is CASSLEFRDTQYF. The CDR3 nucleotides read TGCGCCAGCAGCTTGGAGTTTCGGGATACGCAGTATTTT.